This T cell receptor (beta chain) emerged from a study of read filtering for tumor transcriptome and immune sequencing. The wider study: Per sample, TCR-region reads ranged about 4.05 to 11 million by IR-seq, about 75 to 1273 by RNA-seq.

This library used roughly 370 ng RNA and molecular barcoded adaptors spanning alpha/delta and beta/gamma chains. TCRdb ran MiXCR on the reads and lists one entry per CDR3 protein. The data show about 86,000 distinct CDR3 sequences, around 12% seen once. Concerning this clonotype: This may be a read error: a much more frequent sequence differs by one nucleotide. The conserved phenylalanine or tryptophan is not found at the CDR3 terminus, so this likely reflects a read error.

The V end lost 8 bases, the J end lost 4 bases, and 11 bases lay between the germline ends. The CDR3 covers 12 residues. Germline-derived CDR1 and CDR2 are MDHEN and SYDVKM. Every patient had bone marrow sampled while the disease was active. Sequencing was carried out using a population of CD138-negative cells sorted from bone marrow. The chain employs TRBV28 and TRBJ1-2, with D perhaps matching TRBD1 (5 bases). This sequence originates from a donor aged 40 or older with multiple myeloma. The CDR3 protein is CASLMGRYGYTL. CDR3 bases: TGTGCCAGCCTTATGGGACGCTATGGCTACACCCTC.